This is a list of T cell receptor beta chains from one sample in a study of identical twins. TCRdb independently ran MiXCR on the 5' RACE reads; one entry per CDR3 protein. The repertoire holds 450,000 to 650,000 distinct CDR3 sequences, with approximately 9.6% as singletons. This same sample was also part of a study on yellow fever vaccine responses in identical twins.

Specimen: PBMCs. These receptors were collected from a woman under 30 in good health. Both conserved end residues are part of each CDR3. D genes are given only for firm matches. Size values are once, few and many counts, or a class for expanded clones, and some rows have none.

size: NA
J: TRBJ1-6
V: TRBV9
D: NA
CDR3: CASSVEGGLNSPLHF
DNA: TGTGCCAGCAGCGTAGAAGGAGGGTTGAATTCACCCCTCCACTTT

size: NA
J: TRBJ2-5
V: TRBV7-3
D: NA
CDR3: CASSPLGGGLRETQYF
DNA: TGTGCCAGCAGCCCCCTAGGTGGGGGATTAAGAGAAACCCAGTACTTC

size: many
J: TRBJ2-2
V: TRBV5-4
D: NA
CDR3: CASSSDRDSVTGELFF
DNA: TGTGCCAGCAGCTCTGACCGGGACTCTGTCACCGGGGAGCTGTTTTTT

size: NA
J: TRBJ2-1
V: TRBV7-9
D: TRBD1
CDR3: CASSLFGTGDHEQFF
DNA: TGTGCCAGCAGCTTATTCGGGACAGGGGATCATGAGCAGTTCTTC

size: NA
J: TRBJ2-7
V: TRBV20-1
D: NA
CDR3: CSGSVWRDEQYF
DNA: TGCAGTGGATCGGTATGGCGGGACGAGCAGTACTTC

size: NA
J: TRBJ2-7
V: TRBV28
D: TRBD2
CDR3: CAGGRGAYEQYF
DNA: TGTGCCGGCGGGAGGGGGGCTTACGAGCAGTACTTC

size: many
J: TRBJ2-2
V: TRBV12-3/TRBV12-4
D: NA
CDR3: CASTQGDLNTGELFF
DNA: TGTGCCAGCACTCAAGGGGACCTCAACACCGGGGAGCTGTTTTTT

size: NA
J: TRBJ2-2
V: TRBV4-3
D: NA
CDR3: CASSPRQVMNTGELFF
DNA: TGCGCCAGCAGCCCTCGACAGGTGATGAACACCGGGGAGCTGTTTTTT

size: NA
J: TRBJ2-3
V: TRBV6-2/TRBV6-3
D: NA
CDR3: CASSWTFVDTQYF
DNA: TGTGCCAGCAGTTGGACTTTCGTGGATACGCAGTATTTT

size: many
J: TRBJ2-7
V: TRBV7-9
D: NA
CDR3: CASSLVGGATEQYF
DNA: TGTGCCAGCAGCTTAGTTGGGGGAGCGACCGAGCAGTACTTC

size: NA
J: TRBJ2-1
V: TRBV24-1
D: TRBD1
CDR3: CATSDRRDREKPSGYNEQFF
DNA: TGTGCCACCAGTGACCGCCGGGACAGGGAAAAGCCTTCGGGCTACAATGAGCAGTTCTTC

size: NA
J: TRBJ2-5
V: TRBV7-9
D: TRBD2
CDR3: CASSPQRGEETQYF
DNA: TGTGCCAGCAGCCCACAACGGGGGGAAGAGACCCAGTACTTC

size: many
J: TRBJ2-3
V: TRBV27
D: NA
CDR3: CASSLIWGTDTQYF
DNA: TGTGCCAGCAGTTTAATCTGGGGCACAGATACGCAGTATTTT

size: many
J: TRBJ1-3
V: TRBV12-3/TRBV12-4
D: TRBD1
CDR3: CASSFSGQGRNTIYF
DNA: TGTGCCAGCAGTTTTTCGGGACAGGGACGAAACACCATATATTTT

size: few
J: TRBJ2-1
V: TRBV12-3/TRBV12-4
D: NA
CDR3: CASQDFGNEQFF
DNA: TGTGCCAGTCAAGACTTTGGCAATGAGCAGTTCTTC

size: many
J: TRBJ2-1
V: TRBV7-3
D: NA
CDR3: CASSLMAGPGYYNEQFF
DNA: TGTGCCAGCAGCTTAATGGCAGGGCCCGGATACTACAATGAGCAGTTCTTC

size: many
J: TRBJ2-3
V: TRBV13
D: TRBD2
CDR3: CASSLVGGKGTDTQYF
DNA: TGTGCCAGCAGCTTAGTCGGGGGGAAAGGCACAGATACGCAGTATTTT